The 27 T cell receptor beta chains presented below share a single source sample, sequenced in a study of blood T cell repertoires in COVID-19. Assay used: immunoSEQ multiplex PCR; TCRdb lists only in-frame clones, some missing. The sample lists about 210,000 clones, approximately 90% occurring once. Sequencing was done on a sample of PBMCs or T cells enriched from blood (not recorded which). The receptors stem from a man between 18 and 35 years old with acute COVID-19.

This clone was detected only once. In nucleotides, the CDR3 is TGTGCCAGCCTCATGACGTGGGGGCTCACCGGGGAGCTGTTTTTT. Protein sequence: CASLMTWGLTGELFF. The chain is built from TRBV6-5 and TRBJ2-2, with a possible D match to TRBD1 (6 bases). Trimming took 8 bases from V and 4 from J, leaving 17 bases between them. Germline V gene lookup returns CDR1 MNHEY and CDR2 SVGAGI. The CDR3 is 15 residues long.

The chain combines TRBV5-4 with TRBJ2-3; 7 bases fit TRBD1. The CDR3 runs 15 residues. V was clipped by 4 bases and J by 0 bases; unmatched bases: 5. Germline V gene lookup returns CDR1 SGHNT and CDR2 YYREEE (reference sequence). Written as DNA, the CDR3 is TGTGCCAGCAGCCCCCGACAGGGTAGCACAGATACGCAGTATTTT. This gives the protein CASSPRQGSTDTQYF. The variable domain in full, completed from reference TRBV5-4 and TRBJ2-3, reads ETGVTQSPTHLIKTRGQQVTLRCSSQSGHNTVSWYQQALGQGPQFIFQYYREEENGRGNFPPRFSGLQFPNYSSELNVNALELDDSALYLCASSPRQGSTDTQYFGPGTRLTVL.

This chain uses TRBV5-1 with TRBJ2-6, with 8 bases that match TRBD1. CDR1 is SGHRS and CDR2 is YFSETQ in the germline V gene. Losses at the gene ends were 6 bases for V and 3 bases for J; bases not matched to a gene: 20. The CDR3 loop spans 20 amino acids. In nucleotides, the CDR3 is TGCGCCAGCAACCGTGGCCCCTACGGGACAGGATTCGGTGGGGCCAACGTCCTGACTTTC. It specifies CASNRGPYGTGFGGANVLTF.

The rearrangement links TRBV5-1 to TRBJ1-2, with D possibly matching TRBD1 (5 bases). Germline V gene data show CDR1 as SGHRS and CDR2 as YFSETQ. V lost 7 bases and J 5 bases, leaving 12 bases between the germline ends. This CDR3 has 12 residues. The CDR3 DNA reads as TGCGCCAGCGGAGACAGTTCGTATGGCTACACCTTC. Its translation: CASGDSSYGYTF.

The V gene is TRBV9, the J gene TRBJ2-2; tentative D call: TRBD1 (6 bases). Trimming shortened V by 0 bases and J by 3 bases, and 12 bases separated the two germline ends. Germline CDR1 and CDR2: SGDLS and YYNGEE. The CDR3 totals 16 residues. The CDR3 is CASSVGPGADTGELFF. CDR3 coding DNA: TGTGCCAGCAGCGTAGGCCCAGGGGCAGACACCGGGGAGCTGTTTTTT. The full variable domain, its missing parts supplied by reference TRBV9 and TRBJ2-2, is DSGVTQTPKHLITATGQRVTLRCSPRSGDLSVYWYQQSLDQGLQFLIQYYNGEERAKGNILERFSAQQFPDLHSELNLSSLELGDSALYFCASSVGPGADTGELFFGEGSRLTVL.

The CDR3 DNA is TGTGCCAGCAGCCCTAGGAGGGCGAGTGATGAGCAGTTCTTC. Translation: CASSPRRASDEQFF. The V and J genes are TRBV3-1 (or the pseudogene TRBV3-2) and TRBJ2-1; TRBD2 is a possible D gene (6 bases). The CDR3 is made up of 14 amino acids. Trimming cost V 4 bases and J 8 bases, with 15 bases left between them. Looked up from germline, CDR1 is LGHDT and CDR2 is YNNKEL (reference sequence).

The CDR3 nucleotides read TGCGCCAGCAGCTTGGGCCTTACAGGGCCAAGGGATGGCTACACCTTC. Residues: CASSLGLTGPRDGYTF. V and J are TRBV4-3 and TRBJ1-2; D may be TRBD1 (6 bases). V lost 5 bases and J 6 bases, leaving 22 bases between the germline ends. This CDR3 is 16 amino acids long. The germline V gene encodes CDR1 LGHNA and CDR2 YSLEER.

The V call is TRBV6-4, the J call TRBJ2-3; 7 nucleotides line up with TRBD1. The length of the CDR3 is 13 residues. The germline gives CDR1 MRHNA, CDR2 SNTAGT. V lost 10 bases and J lost 0; bases outside the gene matches: 4. Written as DNA, the CDR3 is TGTGCCACCGCGACAGGGAGCACAGATACGCAGTATTTT. It specifies CATATGSTDTQYF.

The J gene is TRBJ1-6, the V gene TRBV27; a possible D gene is TRBD1 (6 bases). This CDR3 has 16 amino acids. Looked up from germline, CDR1 is MNHEY and CDR2 is SMNVEV (reference sequence). Trimming took 5 bases from V and 4 from J, leaving 15 bases between them. CDR3 amino acids: CASSVTGLNYNSPLHF. In DNA form, the CDR3 reads TGTGCCAGCAGTGTAACAGGGTTGAATTATAATTCACCCCTCCACTTT.

The V and J genes are TRBV27 and TRBJ2-1, with 12 nucleotides matching TRBD2. The ends lost 7 bases at V and 10 bases at J; junction bases unmatched: 8. The CDR3 loop spans 14 amino acids. CDR1 and CDR2 (germline): MNHEY, SMNVEV (reference sequence). CDR3: CASIPTSGSEEQFF. As DNA, the CDR3 is TGTGCCAGCATCCCGACTAGCGGGAGCGAAGAGCAGTTCTTC.

The rearrangement links TRBV28 to TRBJ2-2; tentatively, D is TRBD2 (5 bases). The V and J ends lost 3 bases and 1 base respectively, with 12 bases between them. The CDR3 is 16 residues long. Per germline, CDR1 MDHEN and CDR2 SYDVKM. The CDR3 bases are TGTGCCAGCAGTTTGTCCAGCGGAATGAACACCGGGGAGCTGTTTTTT. Translating it yields CASSLSSGMNTGELFF. Filled out from reference TRBV28 and TRBJ2-2, the complete variable domain reads DVKVTQSSRYLVKRTGEKVFLECVQDMDHENMFWYRQDPGLGLRLIYFSYDVKMKEKGDIPEGYSVSREKKERFSLILESASTNQTSMYLCASSLSSGMNTGELFFGEGSRLTVL.

The rearrangement joins TRBV7-9 to TRBJ2-7; the match to TRBD1 covers 7 bases. The CDR3 runs to 18 residues. The germline V gene has CDR1 SEHNR and CDR2 FQNEAQ (reference sequence). Trimming cost V 2 bases and J 2 bases; bases outside gene matches: 15. Written as DNA, the CDR3 is TGTGCCAGCAGCTTAACTAATGTGTTGACAGGGAATCCCTACGAGCAGTACTTC. This gives the protein CASSLTNVLTGNPYEQYF.

The V and J genes are TRBV28 and TRBJ2-1; TRBD1 aligns across 8 bases. Trimming took 6 bases from V and 6 from J; bases not matched to a gene: 10. The length of the CDR3 is 15 residues. CDR1 is MDHEN and CDR2 is SYDVKM in the germline V gene. Written as DNA, the CDR3 is TGTGCCAGCAGACCCGACAGGGGAGGTGGCAATGAGCAGTTCTTC. Amino acid sequence: CASRPDRGGGNEQFF.

The V and J genes are TRBV27 and TRBJ2-7; D remains ambiguous. This CDR3 contains 15 residues. Germline V gives CDR1 MNHEY, CDR2 SMNVEV (reference sequence). The ends were cut back, 2 bases at V and 2 bases at J, with 13 bases in the middle. The CDR3 loop reads CASSLPGRPTYEQYF. In DNA, the CDR3 is TGTGCCAGCAGTTTACCGGGTAGGCCCACCTACGAGCAGTACTTC.

This chain joins TRBV5-1 and TRBJ2-3, with D perhaps TRBD1 (5 bases). Trimming cost V 0 bases and J 4 bases, with 12 bases left between them. The CDR3 runs 15 residues. Germline V gives CDR1 SGHRS, CDR2 YFSETQ. Written as DNA, the CDR3 is TGCGCCAGCAGCTTGGCCCCAGGGTCGGCAGATACGCAGTATTTT. This gives the protein CASSLAPGSADTQYF.

V usage is TRBV28 and J usage is TRBJ2-5; 8 bases align to TRBD2. This CDR3 is built from 13 residues. With V trimmed by 8 bases and J by 4 bases, 6 bases remained unmatched. Germline V CDR1 and CDR2: MDHEN, SYDVKM. This CDR3 reads CASGGGSGETQYF. In nucleotides, the CDR3 is TGTGCCAGCGGCGGGGGGTCGGGAGAGACCCAGTACTTC.

This clone was seen once. J is TRBJ1-1 and V is TRBV6-5, with 7 bases that match TRBD1. J lost 1 base, V lost 7 bases, and 3 bases had no gene match. The CDR3 spans 13 residues. Germline V CDR1 and CDR2: MNHEY, SVGAGI. The CDR3 reads CASMYRGNTEAFF. In DNA form, the CDR3 reads TGTGCCAGCATGTACAGGGGGAACACTGAAGCTTTCTTT.

V and J are TRBV24-1 and TRBJ2-5; 10 nucleotides align to TRBD1. The germline CDR1 and CDR2 sequences are KGHDR and SFDVKD. This CDR3 is built from 14 residues. Trimming removed 6 bases from V and 4 bases from J; junction bases left unmatched: 4. This CDR3 is CATSPDRGLETQYF. As DNA, the CDR3 is TGTGCCACCAGTCCCGACAGGGGGCTAGAGACCCAGTACTTC.

Here the CDR3 reads CASSPGSSGNIQYF. For the CDR3, the DNA is TGTGCCAGCAGCCCAGGTTCGAGCGGAAACATTCAGTACTTC. The V call is TRBV5-4, the J call TRBJ2-4; a possible D gene is TRBD2 (5 bases). This CDR3 has 14 residues. Germline loops: CDR1 SGHNT, CDR2 YYREEE (reference sequence). With 4 bases removed from V and 6 bases from J, the gap between germline ends came to 14 bases.

The DNA for the CDR3 is TGCGCCAGCAGCCAAGCGGGATTAGCGGGAGGCTCCTACGAGCAGTACTTC. Translated, it gives CASSQAGLAGGSYEQYF. The chain employs TRBV4-1 and TRBJ2-7, with 10 bases identical to TRBD2. V lost 1 base to trimming and J lost 0 bases; unmatched junction nucleotides: 6. Per germline, CDR1 MGHRA and CDR2 YSYEKL. The CDR3 runs to 17 residues.

This clone was observed a few times. The chain links TRBV6-5 to TRBJ1-1; maybe TRBD1 (5 bases). V lost 6 bases, J lost 3 bases, and 14 bases lay in between. The germline gives CDR1 MNHEY, CDR2 SVGAGI. CDR3 length equals 14 residues. In nucleotides, the CDR3 is TGTGCCAGCAGAAAGGGGTTTGGAGACACTGAAGCTTTCTTT. This gives the protein CASRKGFGDTEAFF.

CDR3 residues: CASSGTGTSGLGVGYNEQFF. The CDR3 DNA reads TGTGCCAGCAGCGGAACCGGGACTAGCGGGTTGGGCGTGGGCTACAATGAGCAGTTCTTC. The V and J genes are TRBV27 and TRBJ2-1; 12 bases agree with TRBD2. The V gene's germline CDR1 is MNHEY and CDR2 SMNVEV (reference sequence). The CDR3 length is 20 residues. The V gene end was trimmed by 6 bases and the J gene end by 3 bases; junction bases not matched to a gene: 18.

The chain recombines TRBV7-6 with TRBJ2-6, with TRBD2 matching over 7 bases. Germline V gene sequence: CDR1 SGHVS, CDR2 FNYEAQ. The CDR3 spans 16 residues. The V gene end was trimmed by 2 bases and the J gene end by 2 bases; junction bases not matched to a gene: 3. CDR3 nucleotides: TGTGCCAGCAGCTTAAGGGAGGGAGCTGGGGCCAACGTCCTGACTTTC. It encodes CASSLREGAGANVLTF.

The chain combines TRBV2 with TRBJ1-4; D is uncertain. V was trimmed by 6 bases and J by 0 bases, leaving 11 bases between them. The V gene's germline CDR1 is SNHLY and CDR2 FYNNEI. CDR3 length: 15 amino acids. CDR3 DNA sequence: TGTGCCAGCAGACCGACCCGGGCAACTAATGAAAAACTGTTTTTT. Protein: CASRPTRATNEKLFF.

The genes are TRBV5-1 and TRBJ1-1; 8 positions agree with TRBD1. The junction had 5 bases not matched to a gene; V was cut back by 5 bases and J by 2 bases. The CDR3 spans 14 residues. The V gene's germline CDR1 is SGHRS and CDR2 YFSETQ. CDR3 protein: CASRGTGVNTEAFF. CDR3 nucleotides: TGCGCCAGCAGGGGGACAGGAGTTAACACTGAAGCTTTCTTT.

The J gene is TRBJ1-2, the V gene TRBV12-3 or TRBV12-4; weak D call: TRBD1 (5 bases). CDR3 length: 13 residues. Trimming pared 7 bases from V and 7 bases from J, leaving 16 bases between. The CDR3 DNA follows: TGTGCCAGCAATTCAGGGTTAATCACTGGCTACACCTTC. Its protein is CASNSGLITGYTF.

The chain carries TRBV28 and TRBJ2-3, with 7 bases fitting TRBD2. Per germline, CDR1 MDHEN and CDR2 SYDVKM. The CDR3 runs to 19 residues. V shed 4 bases and J 0 bases; nucleotides not matched to a gene: 16. The CDR3 DNA reads TGTGCCAGCAGTTACCCCGGAGGGAGCGGGACCTCTAGCACAGATACGCAGTATTTT. Protein sequence: CASSYPGGSGTSSTDTQYF.